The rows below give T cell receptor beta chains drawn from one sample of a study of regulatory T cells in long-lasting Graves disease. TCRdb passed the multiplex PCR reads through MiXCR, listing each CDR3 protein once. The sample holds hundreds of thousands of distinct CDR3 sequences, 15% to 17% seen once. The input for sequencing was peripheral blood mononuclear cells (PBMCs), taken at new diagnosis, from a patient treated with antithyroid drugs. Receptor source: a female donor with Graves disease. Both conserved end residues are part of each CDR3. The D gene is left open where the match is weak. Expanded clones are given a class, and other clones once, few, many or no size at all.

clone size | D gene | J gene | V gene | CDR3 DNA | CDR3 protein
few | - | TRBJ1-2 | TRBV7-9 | TGTGCCAGCAGCTTGCTGGGAGGCCGCTATGGCTACACCTTC | CASSLLGGRYGYTF
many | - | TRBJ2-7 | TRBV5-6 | TGTGCCAGCAGCCGATCTTTGACCTCCTACGAGCAGTACTTC | CASSRSLTSYEQYF
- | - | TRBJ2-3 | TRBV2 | TGTGCCAGCAGTGAAGCCGCAGGAACAGATACGCAGTATTTT | CASSEAAGTDTQYF
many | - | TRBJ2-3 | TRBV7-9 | TGTGCCAGCAGCTGGCGTTTCTCCTCTCGCACAGATACGCAGTATTTT | CASSWRFSSRTDTQYF
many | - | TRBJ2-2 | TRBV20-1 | TGCAGTGGAAGAGGGCAGGGAAGGGGCGGGGAGCTGTTTTTT | CSGRGQGRGGELFF
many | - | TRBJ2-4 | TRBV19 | TGTGCCAGTAGGAGCGATACCCATACAAACATTCAGTACTTC | CASRSDTHTNIQYF
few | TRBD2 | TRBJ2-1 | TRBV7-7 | TGTGCTAGCAGCCCCCTCGGGACTAGCGGTTACAATGAGCAGTTCTTC | CASSPLGTSGYNEQFF
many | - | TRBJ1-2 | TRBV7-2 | TGTGCCAGCAGCTTATTCAGGACAGCTAACTATGGCTACACCTTC | CASSLFRTANYGYTF
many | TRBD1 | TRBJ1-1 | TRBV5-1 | TGCGCCAGCCTGGAAGACAGGGACACTGAAGCTTTCTTT | CASLEDRDTEAFF
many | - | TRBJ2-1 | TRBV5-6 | TGTGCCAGCAGCCTCCGGGACATCCACAATGAGCAGTTCTTC | CASSLRDIHNEQFF
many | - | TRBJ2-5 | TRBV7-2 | TGTGCCAGCAGCCCCTATTGGGGGGGCGAGGAGACCCAGTACTTC | CASSPYWGGEETQYF
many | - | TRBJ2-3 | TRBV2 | TGTGCCAGCAAGGGAAGAGAGACAGATACGCAGTATTTT | CASKGRETDTQYF
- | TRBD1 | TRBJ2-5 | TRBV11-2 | TGTGCCAGCAGCTTAGGGACAGGGGGACGAGAGACCCAGTACTTC | CASSLGTGGRETQYF
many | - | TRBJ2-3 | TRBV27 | TGTGCCAGCAGTTTGGGGCGGCAGGGCCTTCCCCCGCAGTATTTT | CASSLGRQGLPPQYF
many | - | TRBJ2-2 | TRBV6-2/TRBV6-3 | TGTGCCAGCAGTGAAGGTCCCGGCCTCGGGGAGCTGTTTTTT | CASSEGPGLGELFF
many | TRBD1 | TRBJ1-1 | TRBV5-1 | TGCGCCAGCAGCGTGGGACAGGGCCTGGGGACTGAAGCTTTCTTT | CASSVGQGLGTEAFF
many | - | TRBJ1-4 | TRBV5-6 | TGTGCCAGCAGTCAGGGTAGGGCTAGAAAACTGTTTTTT | CASSQGRARKLFF
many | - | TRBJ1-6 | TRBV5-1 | TGTGCCAGCAGCTTAGGGGCGTCCTCCTATAATTCACCCCTCCACTTT | CASSLGASSYNSPLHF
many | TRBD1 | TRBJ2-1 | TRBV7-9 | TGTGCCAGCAGCTTAGCCACAGGGGGAAAGCAGTTCTTC | CASSLATGGKQFF
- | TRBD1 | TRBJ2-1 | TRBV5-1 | TGCGCCAGCAAGCCGGGACAGGGGGCGGGTGAGCAGTTCTTC | CASKPGQGAGEQFF
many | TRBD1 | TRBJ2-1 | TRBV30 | TGTGCCTGGTCTATGGGGACAGGGGGCAATGAGCAGTTCTTC | CAWSMGTGGNEQFF
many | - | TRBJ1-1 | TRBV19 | TGTGCCAGTAGTAGCGGGGAGAGGATGAACACTGAAGCTTTCTTT | CASSSGERMNTEAFF
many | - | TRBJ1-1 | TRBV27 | TGTGCCAGCAGTCCTTATTCGACGGCCGCTGAGAGGGAAGCTTTCTTT | CASSPYSTAAEREAFF
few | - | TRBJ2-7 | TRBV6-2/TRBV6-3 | TGTGCCAGCAGTTACCCGACCCGGAACTACGAGCAGTACTTC | CASSYPTRNYEQYF
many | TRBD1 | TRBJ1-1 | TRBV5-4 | TGTGCCAGCAGCCAGGACAGGGCGATTGAAGCTTTCTTT | CASSQDRAIEAFF
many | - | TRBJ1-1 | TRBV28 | TGTGCCAGCAGTTTATTTTCTGTCAGGACACAGCAGTTAAACACTGAAGCTTTCTTT | CASSLFSVRTQQLNTEAFF
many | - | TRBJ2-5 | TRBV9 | TGTGCCAGCGGGGTCTCCCAGGGACAGACCCAGTACTTC | CASGVSQGQTQYF
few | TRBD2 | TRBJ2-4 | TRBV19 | TGTGCCAGTAGTCCTCGACTAGCGCGGTCCAAAAACATTCAGTACTTC | CASSPRLARSKNIQYF
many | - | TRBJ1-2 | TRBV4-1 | TGCGCCAGCAGCCAAGTGACACGGATCTATGGCTACACCTTC | CASSQVTRIYGYTF
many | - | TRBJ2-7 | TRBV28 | TGTACCAGCAGCATCATGGACAGTACCTACGAGCAGTACTTC | CTSSIMDSTYEQYF
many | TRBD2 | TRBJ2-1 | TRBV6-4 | TGTGCCAGCAGTGTCCATAGCGGGGGGAACAATGAGCAGTTCTTC | CASSVHSGGNNEQFF
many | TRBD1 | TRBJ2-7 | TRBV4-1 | TGCGCCAGCAGCCAAGATAACAGGGGGCGCTTCGACGAGCAGTACTTC | CASSQDNRGRFDEQYF
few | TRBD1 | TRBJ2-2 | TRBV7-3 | TGTGCCAGCAGCCCCGATCCTTGGACAGGGTGGGCGGACAACGCCGGGGAGCTGTTTTTT | CASSPDPWTGWADNAGELFF
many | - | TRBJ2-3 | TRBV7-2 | TGTGCCAGCAGCTTCTTTTTGGGAGCGGAGGGGGGCACAGATACGCAGTATTTT | CASSFFLGAEGGTDTQYF
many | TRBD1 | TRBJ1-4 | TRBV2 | TGTGCCAGCAGTCGGGACAGGACATATGAAAAACTGTTTTTT | CASSRDRTYEKLFF
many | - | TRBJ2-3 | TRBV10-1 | TGCGCCAGCAGTGTTAATCCCCAGGGGCGACAAGATACGCAGTATTTT | CASSVNPQGRQDTQYF
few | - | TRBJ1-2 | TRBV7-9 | TGTGCCAGCAGCCCCGGCGTGGATGGCTACACCTTC | CASSPGVDGYTF
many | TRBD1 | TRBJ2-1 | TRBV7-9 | TGTGCCAGCACCCTGCAGGGACAGGGAGTTTACAATGAGCAGTTCTTC | CASTLQGQGVYNEQFF
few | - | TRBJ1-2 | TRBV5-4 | TGTGCCAGCAGCTTGAAGAGGGGGGCGCAGAACTATGGCTACACCTTC | CASSLKRGAQNYGYTF
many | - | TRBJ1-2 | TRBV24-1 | TGTGCCACCAGTGACGGAGGCTTCTACTATGGCTACACCTTC | CATSDGGFYYGYTF
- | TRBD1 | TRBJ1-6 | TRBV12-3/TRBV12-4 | TGTGCCAGCAGCCTGACAGGGATTTCGTCCCCCACCCTCCACTTT | CASSLTGISSPTLHF
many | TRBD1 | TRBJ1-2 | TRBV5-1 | TGTGCCAGCAGCTGGGACAGGGGTAGCTATGGCTACACCTTC | CASSWDRGSYGYTF
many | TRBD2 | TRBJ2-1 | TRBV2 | TGTGCCAGCAGTGGCGCTAGCGGGAACTACAATGAGCAGTTCTTC | CASSGASGNYNEQFF
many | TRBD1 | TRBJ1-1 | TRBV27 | TGTGCCACCGGGGACAGGGGAGGAAACACTGAAGCTTTCTTT | CATGDRGGNTEAFF